The 17 T cell receptor beta chains given below trace back to one sample, sequenced in a study of cytomegalovirus exposure and HLA in healthy donors. The table came from immunoSEQ multiplex PCR; TCRdb's copy has only in-frame clones and leaves some out. This table holds about 98,000 clones, around 88% found once. Input material: PBMCs. Receptors were obtained from a woman aged 25 to 39 in good health and CMV-seronegative.

The chain carries TRBV5-4 and TRBJ2-1; no firm D call. The CDR3 is made up of 15 amino acids. The germline V and J ends were trimmed by 3 bases and 6 bases, with 16 bases remaining between them. Germline V gives CDR1 SGHNT, CDR2 YYREEE (reference sequence). The CDR3 nucleotides are TGTGCCAGCAGCTCCCCCCCGGGTTTCCTCAATGAGCAGTTCTTC. Residues: CASSSPPGFLNEQFF.

V gene TRBV12-5 combines with J gene TRBJ1-5, with D unresolved. Trimming removed 2 bases from V and 11 bases from J, with 10 bases in between. Germline values: CDR1 LGHNT, CDR2 FRNRAP. This CDR3 is 12 amino acids long. Written as DNA, the CDR3 is TGTGCTAGTGGTTTGTCTTTGGAGTCCCAGCATTTT. It codes for CASGLSLESQHF. Full variable domain (outside the CDR3, taken from reference TRBV12-5 and TRBJ1-5): DARVTQTPRHKVTEMGQEVTMRCQPILGHNTVFWYRQTMMQGLELLAYFRNRAPLDDSGMPKDRFSAEMPDATLATLKIQPSEPRDSAVYFCASGLSLESQHFGDGTRLSIL.

V gene TRBV12-5 combines with J gene TRBJ2-5; a possible D gene is TRBD2 (5 bases). The V gene lost 2 bases and the J gene lost 5 bases, with 9 bases spanning the gap. This CDR3 spans 13 amino acids. Germline CDR1 LGHNT, CDR2 FRNRAP. This chain's CDR3 is CASGLSGGETQYF. The CDR3 nucleotides are TGTGCTAGTGGTTTGTCGGGCGGGGAGACCCAGTACTTC.

The CDR3 is CASISLPPVYRDHLNTEAFF. The CDR3, as DNA: TGTGCCAGCATCTCTCTCCCTCCCGTTTACAGGGATCACCTGAACACTGAAGCTTTCTTT. This chain uses TRBV6-4 with TRBJ1-1; tentative D call: TRBD1 (6 bases). CDR1 and CDR2 (germline): MRHNA, SNTAGT. V was pared by 7 bases and J by 0 bases, with 30 bases between. CDR3 size: 20 residues.

The chain links TRBV18 to TRBJ1-2, with unresolved D. Looked up from germline, CDR1 is KGHSH and CDR2 is LQKENI. This CDR3 has 14 amino acids. V was shortened by 0 bases and J by 2 bases, with 7 bases between the two germline ends. Here the CDR3 DNA reads TGTGCCAGCTCACCACCCGGCAGGAACTATGGCTACACCTTC. This encodes CASSPPGRNYGYTF.

The chain uses TRBV9 and TRBJ2-1; D is possibly TRBD2 (5 bases). V lost 1 base and J lost 9, with 17 bases in between. Germline-derived CDR1 and CDR2 are SGDLS and YYNGEE. CDR3 length equals 15 residues. The CDR3 loop is CASSVRLLPRGEQFF. The CDR3 nucleotides read TGTGCCAGCAGCGTACGGCTCCTACCTCGGGGTGAGCAGTTCTTC.

This CDR3 reads CASSPLAGGTDTQYF. CDR3 DNA sequence: TGTGCCAGCTCACCGCTAGCGGGGGGCACAGATACGCAGTATTTT. The chain has TRBV18 and TRBJ2-3; 10 nucleotides align to TRBD2. The CDR3 is made up of 15 amino acids. Germline V gene sequence: CDR1 KGHSH, CDR2 LQKENI. Germline trimming cut 3 bases from V and 1 base from J; bases unmatched to any gene: 1.

The genes are TRBV9 and TRBJ1-6, with 7 bases fitting TRBD1. The V gene's germline CDR1 is SGDLS and CDR2 YYNGEE. The CDR3 totals 17 residues. With V trimmed by 0 bases and J by 6 bases, 9 bases remained unmatched. CDR3 residues: CASSVGPGQDLNSPLHF. The CDR3 nucleotides are TGTGCCAGCAGCGTAGGCCCCGGACAGGACCTTAATTCACCCCTCCACTTT.

The CDR3 loop is CASSASPDRGFIFGYTF. DNA of the CDR3: TGCGCCAGCAGCGCTTCCCCCGACAGGGGTTTTATCTTTGGCTACACCTTC. This chain connects TRBV5-1 to TRBJ1-2; 8 bases map to TRBD1. Germline V gene data show CDR1 as SGHRS and CDR2 as YFSETQ. There are 17 residues in the CDR3. Unmatched junction bases numbered 18, after V lost 4 bases and J lost 7 bases.

This chain joins TRBV5-5 and TRBJ2-7; D gene ambiguous. The V gene's germline CDR1 is SGHKS and CDR2 YYEKEE (reference sequence). The CDR3 totals 14 residues. Trimming shortened V by 1 base and J by 0 bases, and 8 bases separated the two germline ends. For the CDR3, the DNA is TGTGCCAGCAGCTTGTTCCTGAGCTCCTACGAGCAGTACTTC. This gives the protein CASSLFLSSYEQYF.

The rearrangement uses TRBV28 and TRBJ1-5; D is uncertain. The CDR3 has 12 residues. V gave up 7 bases and J gave up 5 bases, with 9 bases separating them. Per the germline V gene, CDR1 is MDHEN and CDR2 is SYDVKM. Here the CDR3 DNA reads TGTGCCAGCAAAGAGAGAGATCAGCCCCAGCATTTT. Translated: CASKERDQPQHF.

This clone was counted at least ten times. The CDR3 loop is CASSRDVSQPQHF. In nucleotides, the CDR3 is TGTGCCAGCAGCCGCGACGTTAGCCAGCCCCAGCATTTT. The V gene is TRBV9, the J gene TRBJ1-5; D is uncertain. Germline V CDR1 and CDR2: SGDLS, YYNGEE. The CDR3 extends over 13 amino acids. V lost 4 bases and J lost 7, with 12 bases in between.

This clone was observed once. V is TRBV5-4 and J is TRBJ2-5; possibly TRBD1 for D (6 bases). CDR3 length: 14 amino acids. The V end was cut by 3 bases, the J end by 2 bases, with 11 bases between. Germline V gene lookup returns CDR1 SGHNT and CDR2 YYREEE (reference sequence). The CDR3 sequence is CASSSADRQETQYF. CDR3 bases: TGTGCCAGCAGCTCCGCGGACAGACAAGAGACCCAGTACTTC. The whole variable domain, filled in from reference TRBV5-4 and TRBJ2-5, reads ETGVTQSPTHLIKTRGQQVTLRCSSQSGHNTVSWYQQALGQGPQFIFQYYREEENGRGNFPPRFSGLQFPNYSSELNVNALELDDSALYLCASSSADRQETQYFGPGTRLLVL.

V is TRBV6-1 and J is TRBJ2-3; perhaps TRBD1 as D (7 bases). Germline CDR1 MNHNS, CDR2 SASEGT. The CDR3 is 16 residues long. V shed 0 bases and J shed 7 bases, with 17 bases lying between them. CDR3 coding DNA: TGTGCCAGCAGTGAAGCTGGAGGGGGCAATAGGAATACGCAGTATTTT. Amino acid sequence: CASSEAGGGNRNTQYF.

The rearrangement joins TRBV12-5 to TRBJ1-1; D is uncertain. Germline V gene data show CDR1 as LGHNT and CDR2 as FRNRAP. CDR3 length: 17 amino acids. V gave up 1 base and J gave up 2 bases, with 17 bases separating them. CDR3 in amino acids: CASGLDPRRTTNTEAFF. CDR3 coding DNA: TGTGCTAGTGGTTTGGACCCCCGACGGACTACTAACACTGAAGCTTTCTTT.

The chain couples TRBV9 to TRBJ1-1, with TRBD1 identical over 7 bases. The ends lost 3 bases at V and 4 bases at J; junction bases unmatched: 6. The CDR3 extends over 14 amino acids. Germline V gives CDR1 SGDLS, CDR2 YYNGEE. The CDR3 loop is CASSEGNRGTEAFF. CDR3 nucleotide sequence: TGTGCCAGCAGCGAGGGAAACAGGGGCACTGAAGCTTTCTTT.

The rearrangement uses TRBV6-1 and TRBJ2-5, with D perhaps TRBD2 (5 bases). The V and J ends lost 7 bases and 5 bases respectively, with 17 bases between them. From germline, CDR1 is MNHNS and CDR2 SASEGT. This CDR3 comprises 14 residues. CDR3 protein: CASTEGGHGETQYF. The CDR3, as DNA: TGTGCCAGCACCGAGGGTGGGCATGGGGAGACCCAGTACTTC.